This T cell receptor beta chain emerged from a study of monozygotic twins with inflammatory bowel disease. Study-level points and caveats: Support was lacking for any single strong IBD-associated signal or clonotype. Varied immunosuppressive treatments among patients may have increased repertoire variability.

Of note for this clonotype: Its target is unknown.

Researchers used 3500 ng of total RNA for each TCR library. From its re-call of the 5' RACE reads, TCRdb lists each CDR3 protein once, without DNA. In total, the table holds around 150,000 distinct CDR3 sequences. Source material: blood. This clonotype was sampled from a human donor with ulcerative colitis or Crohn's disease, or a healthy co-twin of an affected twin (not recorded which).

The CDR3: CATQPEPGQPQHF. V usage is TRBV10-3 and J usage is TRBJ1-5; no DNA is available, so the TRBD1 call from TCRdb remains unchecked. Germline-derived CDR1 and CDR2 are ENHRY and SYGVKD. This CDR3 region has 13 residues.